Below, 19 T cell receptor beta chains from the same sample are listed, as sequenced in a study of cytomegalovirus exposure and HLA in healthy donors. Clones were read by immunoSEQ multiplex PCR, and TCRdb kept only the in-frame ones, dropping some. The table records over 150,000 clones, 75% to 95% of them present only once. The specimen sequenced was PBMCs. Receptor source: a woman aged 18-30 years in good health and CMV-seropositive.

CDR3 bases: TGCGCCAGCAGCCCCAGGACAGGGGACACCGGGGAGCTGTTTTTT. Amino acids: CASSPRTGDTGELFF. The chain uses TRBV5-1 and TRBJ2-2; TRBD1 aligns across 9 bases. The V segment lost 4 bases and the J segment 3 bases; nucleotides outside the gene matches: 4. Looked up from germline, CDR1 is SGHRS and CDR2 is YFSETQ. The CDR3 is 15 amino acids.

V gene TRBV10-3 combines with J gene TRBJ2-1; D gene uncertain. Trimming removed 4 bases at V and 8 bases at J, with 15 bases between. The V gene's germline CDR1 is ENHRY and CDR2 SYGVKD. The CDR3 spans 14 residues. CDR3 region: CAISGGVSWDEQFF. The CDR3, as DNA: TGTGCCATCAGTGGAGGCGTCTCCTGGGATGAGCAGTTCTTC.

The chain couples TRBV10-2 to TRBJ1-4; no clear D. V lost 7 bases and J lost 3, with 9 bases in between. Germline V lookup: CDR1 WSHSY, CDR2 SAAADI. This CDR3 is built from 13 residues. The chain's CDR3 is CASKESSNEKLFF. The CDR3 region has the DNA TGCGCCAGCAAGGAGAGTTCTAATGAAAAACTGTTTTTT.

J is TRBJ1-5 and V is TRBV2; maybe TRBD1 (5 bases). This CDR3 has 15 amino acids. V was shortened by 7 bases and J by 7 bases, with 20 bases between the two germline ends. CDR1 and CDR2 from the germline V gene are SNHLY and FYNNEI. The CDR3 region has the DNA TGTGCCAGCAAGTGGCAAGGGGTGGTAGGACAGCCCCAGCATTTT. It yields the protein CASKWQGVVGQPQHF.

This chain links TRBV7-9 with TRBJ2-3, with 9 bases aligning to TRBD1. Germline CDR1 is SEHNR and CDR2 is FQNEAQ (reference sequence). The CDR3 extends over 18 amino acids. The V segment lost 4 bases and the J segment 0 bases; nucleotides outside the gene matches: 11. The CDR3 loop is CASSSTGGAEHSTDTQYF. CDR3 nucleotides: TGTGCCAGCAGCTCAACAGGGGGCGCTGAGCATAGCACAGATACGCAGTATTTT.

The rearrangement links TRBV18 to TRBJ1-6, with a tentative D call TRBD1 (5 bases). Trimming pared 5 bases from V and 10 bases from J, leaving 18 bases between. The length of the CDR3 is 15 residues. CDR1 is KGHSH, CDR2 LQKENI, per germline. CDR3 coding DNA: TGTGCCAGCTCATTAATCAGGGCGCAGTACTCACCCCTCCACTTT. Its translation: CASSLIRAQYSPLHF.

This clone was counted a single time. The CDR3 is CASSGWRGGDTQYF. For the CDR3, the DNA is TGTGCCAGCAGCGGATGGCGGGGGGGGGATACGCAGTATTTT. The rearrangement joins TRBV5-4 to TRBJ2-3, with 9 bases identical to TRBD2. Germline loops: CDR1 SGHNT, CDR2 YYREEE (reference sequence). Trimming removed 4 bases from V and 6 bases from J; junction bases left unmatched: 6. The CDR3 is made up of 14 amino acids.

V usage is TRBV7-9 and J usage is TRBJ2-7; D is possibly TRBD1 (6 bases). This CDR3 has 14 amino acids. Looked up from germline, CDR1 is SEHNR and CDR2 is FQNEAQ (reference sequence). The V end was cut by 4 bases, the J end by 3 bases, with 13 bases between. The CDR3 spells CASSSGVPDYEQYF. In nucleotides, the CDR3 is TGTGCCAGCAGCTCAGGGGTTCCCGACTACGAGCAGTACTTC.

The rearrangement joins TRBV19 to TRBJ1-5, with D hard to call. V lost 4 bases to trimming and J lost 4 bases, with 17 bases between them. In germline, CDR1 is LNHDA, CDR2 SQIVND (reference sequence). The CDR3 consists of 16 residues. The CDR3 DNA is TGTGCCAGTAGTACCCGCGGTCCAGGAGGTAATCAGCCCCAGCATTTT. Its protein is CASSTRGPGGNQPQHF.

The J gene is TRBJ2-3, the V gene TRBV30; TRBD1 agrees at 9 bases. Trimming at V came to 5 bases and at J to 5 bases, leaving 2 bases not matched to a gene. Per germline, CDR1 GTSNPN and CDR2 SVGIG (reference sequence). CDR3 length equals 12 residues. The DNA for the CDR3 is TGTGCCTGGGACAGGGGGAAAGATACGCAGTATTTT. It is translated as CAWDRGKDTQYF.

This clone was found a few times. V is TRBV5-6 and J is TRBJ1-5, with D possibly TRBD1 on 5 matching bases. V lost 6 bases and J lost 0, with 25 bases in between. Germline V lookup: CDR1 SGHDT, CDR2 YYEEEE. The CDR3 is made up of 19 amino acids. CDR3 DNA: TGTGCCAGCACCTTTATGTCACCCGGGGGGTCCTATAGCAATCAGCCCCAGCATTTT. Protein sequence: CASTFMSPGGSYSNQPQHF.

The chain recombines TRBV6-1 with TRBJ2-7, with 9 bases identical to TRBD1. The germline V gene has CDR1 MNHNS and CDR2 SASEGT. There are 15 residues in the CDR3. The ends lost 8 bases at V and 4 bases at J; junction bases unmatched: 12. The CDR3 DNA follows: TGTGCCAGCGGTCGTCCCGGGACAGGGAAGTACGAGCAGTACTTC. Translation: CASGRPGTGKYEQYF.

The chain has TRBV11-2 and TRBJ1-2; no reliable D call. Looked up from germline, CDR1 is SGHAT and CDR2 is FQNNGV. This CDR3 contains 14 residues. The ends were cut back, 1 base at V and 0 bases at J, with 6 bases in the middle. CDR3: CASSLGPTNYGYTF. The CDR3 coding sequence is TGTGCCAGCAGCTTAGGCCCTACTAACTATGGCTACACCTTC.

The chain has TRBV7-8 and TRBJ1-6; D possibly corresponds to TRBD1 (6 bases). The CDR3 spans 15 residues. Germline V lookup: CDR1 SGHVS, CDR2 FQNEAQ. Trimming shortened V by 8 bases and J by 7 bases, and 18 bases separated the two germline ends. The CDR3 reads CASEPTQGRNSPLHF. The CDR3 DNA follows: TGTGCCAGCGAGCCGACACAGGGTCGCAATTCACCCCTCCACTTT.

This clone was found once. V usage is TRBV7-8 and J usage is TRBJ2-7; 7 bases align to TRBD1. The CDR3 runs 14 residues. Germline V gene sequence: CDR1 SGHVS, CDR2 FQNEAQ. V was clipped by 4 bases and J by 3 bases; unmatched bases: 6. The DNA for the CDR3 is TGTGCCAGCAGCTCCTCGACAGGGCACTACGAGCAGTACTTC. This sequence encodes CASSSSTGHYEQYF.

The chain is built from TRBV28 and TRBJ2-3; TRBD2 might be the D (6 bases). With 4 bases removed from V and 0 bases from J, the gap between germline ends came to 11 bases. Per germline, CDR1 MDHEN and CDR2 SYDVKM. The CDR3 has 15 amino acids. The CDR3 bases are TGTGCCAGCAGTTCTCCTAGCGTCAGCACAGATACGCAGTATTTT. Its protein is CASSSPSVSTDTQYF.

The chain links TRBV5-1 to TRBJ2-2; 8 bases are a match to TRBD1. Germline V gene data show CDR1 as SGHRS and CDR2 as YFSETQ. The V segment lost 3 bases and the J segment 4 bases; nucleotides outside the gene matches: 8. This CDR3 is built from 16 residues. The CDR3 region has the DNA TGCGCCAGCAGCTCGGACAGGGCGGGTTTCACCGGGGAGCTGTTTTTT. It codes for CASSSDRAGFTGELFF. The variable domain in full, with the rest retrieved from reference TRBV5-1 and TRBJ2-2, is KAGVTQTPRYLIKTRGQQVTLSCSPISGHRSVSWYQQTPGQGLQFLFEYFSETQRNKGNFPGRFSGRQFSNSRSEMNVSTLELGDSALYLCASSSDRAGFTGELFFGEGSRLTVL.

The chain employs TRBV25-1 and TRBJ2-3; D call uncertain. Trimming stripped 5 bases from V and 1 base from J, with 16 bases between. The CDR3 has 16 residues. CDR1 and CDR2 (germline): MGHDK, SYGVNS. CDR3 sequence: CASSHDSTLGTDTQYF. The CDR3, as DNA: TGTGCCAGCAGTCACGACTCTACCCTAGGCACAGATACGCAGTATTTT.

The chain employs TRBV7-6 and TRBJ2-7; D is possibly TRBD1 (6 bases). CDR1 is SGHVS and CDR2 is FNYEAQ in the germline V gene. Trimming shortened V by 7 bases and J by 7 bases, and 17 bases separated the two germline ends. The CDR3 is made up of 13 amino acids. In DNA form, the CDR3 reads TGTGCCAGCACCCCGGGACACCCTGGGGAGCAGTACTTC. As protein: CASTPGHPGEQYF.